These 14 T cell receptor beta chains share one sample of origin, sequenced in a study of cytomegalovirus exposure and HLA in healthy donors. Both 60 Vbeta primers and 13 Jbeta primers went into the PCR. Here immunoSEQ multiplex PCR was the method, and the copy in TCRdb shows in-frame clones only, minus some. The sample has more than 150,000 clones, nearly 80% seen once. Sequencing input: PBMCs. The source is a woman between 25 and 40 years old in good health and CMV-seropositive.

This clone is a singleton in its sample. V gene TRBV9 combines with J gene TRBJ2-7; 11 bases match TRBD2. Losses at the gene ends were 3 bases for V and 1 base for J; bases not matched to a gene: 9. Germline-derived CDR1 and CDR2 are SGDLS and YYNGEE. The CDR3 has 17 residues. The CDR3 bases are TGTGCCAGCAGCGCCCCTAGTACTAGCGGGGGTTCCTACGAGCAGTACTTC. Translated, it gives CASSAPSTSGGSYEQYF.

The rearrangement uses TRBV6-5 and TRBJ1-2, with TRBD1 matching 9 bases. This CDR3 contains 14 residues. CDR1 is MNHEY and CDR2 is SVGAGI in the germline V gene. V shed 7 bases and J 8 bases; nucleotides not matched to a gene: 11. The CDR3 spells CASKTRDRAEGYTF. CDR3 coding DNA: TGTGCCAGCAAGACGCGGGACAGGGCGGAGGGCTACACCTTC.

The chain joins TRBV5-5 to TRBJ1-2; D remains ambiguous. Germline V CDR1 and CDR2: SGHKS, YYEKEE (reference sequence). The CDR3 length is 16 residues. V dropped 5 bases and J dropped 0 bases, with 17 bases sitting between them. CDR3 protein: CASSLYLYSANYGYTF. The CDR3 DNA is TGTGCCAGCAGTTTGTATCTGTATTCGGCTAACTATGGCTACACCTTC.

A single count supports this clone. The chain recombines TRBV7-9 with TRBJ1-1; D is ambiguous. Germline CDR1 reads SEHNR; CDR2 reads FQNEAQ (reference sequence). The V end was cut by 5 bases, the J end by 10 bases, with 11 bases between. The CDR3 length is 11 residues. The CDR3 nucleotides are TGTGCCAGCAGCGTGGGCCATTCAGCTTTCTTT. Translated, it gives CASSVGHSAFF.

V gene TRBV27 combines with J gene TRBJ2-7, with 8 bases fitting TRBD1. The CDR3 extends over 13 amino acids. The junction had 4 bases not matched to a gene; V was cut back by 5 bases and J by 4 bases. Germline V CDR1 and CDR2: MNHEY, SMNVEV (reference sequence). The CDR3 sequence: CASSIDRGYEQYF. The CDR3 DNA sequence: TGTGCCAGCAGTATCGACAGGGGTTACGAGCAGTACTTC.

The rearrangement links TRBV5-1 to TRBJ2-1; weak D call: TRBD2 (6 bases). The V end lost 0 bases, the J end lost 5 bases, and 21 bases lay between the germline ends. CDR1 is SGHRS and CDR2 is YFSETQ in the germline V gene. CDR3 length: 18 amino acids. The CDR3 sequence is CASSLVSRGGELHNEQFF. For the CDR3, the DNA is TGCGCCAGCAGCTTGGTGTCTCGGGGCGGGGAGCTTCACAATGAGCAGTTCTTC.

The chain is built from TRBV4-1 and TRBJ1-6, with 7 bases lining up with TRBD1. The CDR3 length is 15 residues. Germline assignment: CDR1 MGHRA and CDR2 YSYEKL. J gave up 10 bases and V 3 bases, and 9 bases lay outside the gene matches. CDR3 nucleotide sequence: TGCGCCAGCAGCCAGTTGACCCAGGGGGTATCACCCCTCCACTTT. Translating it yields CASSQLTQGVSPLHF.

The chain combines TRBV27 with TRBJ2-2; 8 bases map to TRBD2. Germline V gives CDR1 MNHEY, CDR2 SMNVEV (reference sequence). The trim removed 10 bases at V and 6 bases at J, leaving 13 bases unmatched. This CDR3 has 15 amino acids. The CDR3 coding sequence is TGTGCCATCAGCAGGGCGGGAGGTTCGGCCGGGGAGCTGTTTTTT. Its translation: CAISRAGGSAGELFF.

The chain joins TRBV27 to TRBJ2-7, with 11 bases that match TRBD2. The CDR3 spans 16 residues. The germline V gene has CDR1 MNHEY and CDR2 SMNVEV (reference sequence). J gave up 3 bases and V 2 bases, and 6 bases lay outside the gene matches. The CDR3 DNA sequence: TGTGCCAGCAGTTTAGCGACTAGCGGGACGGACTACGAGCAGTACTTC. The encoded protein is CASSLATSGTDYEQYF.

CDR3 bases: TGTGCCAGCAGACTTGAGACAGGAGTGCCGATGGAGCAGTACTTC. This translates into CASRLETGVPMEQYF. The chain carries TRBV6-1 and TRBJ2-7; the D gene is possibly TRBD1 (6 bases). Germline CDR1 and CDR2: MNHNS and SASEGT. The V end lost 6 bases, the J end lost 7 bases, and 22 bases lay between the germline ends. The CDR3 spans 15 residues.

This clone was counted only a few times. CDR3 in amino acids: CASSQVMGSSYEQYF. The CDR3 coding sequence is TGCGCCAGCAGCCAAGTTATGGGGAGCTCCTACGAGCAGTACTTC. This chain joins TRBV4-1 and TRBJ2-7; possible D gene TRBD2, 5 bases. V was cut by 1 base and J by 0 bases, with 10 bases left in between. The germline V gene has CDR1 MGHRA and CDR2 YSYEKL. This CDR3 is built from 15 residues.

The rearrangement joins TRBV5-1 to TRBJ2-5; 11 nucleotides match TRBD2. Germline V gives CDR1 SGHRS, CDR2 YFSETQ. With 3 bases clipped from V and 0 bases from J, the junction kept 1 base outside the gene matches. The CDR3 has 15 residues. This CDR3 reads CASSSLAGDQETQYF. The DNA of the CDR3 is TGCGCCAGCAGCTCACTAGCGGGGGACCAAGAGACCCAGTACTTC.

This CDR3 reads CASSVTGSPYEQYF. The CDR3 DNA sequence: TGCGCCAGCAGCGTGACAGGGAGCCCCTACGAGCAGTACTTC. This chain joins TRBV5-1 and TRBJ2-7, with 7 bases fitting TRBD1. CDR3 length: 14 residues. V lost 4 bases to trimming and J lost 2 bases; unmatched junction nucleotides: 6. Germline V gene lookup returns CDR1 SGHRS and CDR2 YFSETQ.

The chain couples TRBV7-9 to TRBJ2-1; the match to TRBD1 covers 7 bases. The CDR3 totals 11 residues. Trimming took 5 bases from V and 15 from J; bases not matched to a gene: 7. Germline V gene lookup returns CDR1 SEHNR and CDR2 FQNEAQ (reference sequence). The CDR3 DNA follows: TGTGCCAGCAGCCTAGGCGCAGGGGGGTTCTTC. Amino acids: CASSLGAGGFF.